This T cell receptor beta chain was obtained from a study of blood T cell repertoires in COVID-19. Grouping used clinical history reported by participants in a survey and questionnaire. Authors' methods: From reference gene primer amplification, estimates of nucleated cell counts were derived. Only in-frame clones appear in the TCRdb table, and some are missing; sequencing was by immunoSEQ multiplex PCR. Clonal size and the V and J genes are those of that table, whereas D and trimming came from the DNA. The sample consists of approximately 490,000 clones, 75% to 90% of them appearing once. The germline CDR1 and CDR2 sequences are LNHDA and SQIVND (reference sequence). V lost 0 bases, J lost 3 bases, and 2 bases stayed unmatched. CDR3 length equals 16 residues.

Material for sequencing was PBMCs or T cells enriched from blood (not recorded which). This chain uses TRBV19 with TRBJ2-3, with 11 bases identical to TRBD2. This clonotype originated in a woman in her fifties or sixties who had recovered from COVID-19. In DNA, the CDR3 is TGTGCCAGTAGTATAGATCCTAGCGGGGGGACAGATACGCAGTATTTT. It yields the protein CASSIDPSGGTDTQYF.